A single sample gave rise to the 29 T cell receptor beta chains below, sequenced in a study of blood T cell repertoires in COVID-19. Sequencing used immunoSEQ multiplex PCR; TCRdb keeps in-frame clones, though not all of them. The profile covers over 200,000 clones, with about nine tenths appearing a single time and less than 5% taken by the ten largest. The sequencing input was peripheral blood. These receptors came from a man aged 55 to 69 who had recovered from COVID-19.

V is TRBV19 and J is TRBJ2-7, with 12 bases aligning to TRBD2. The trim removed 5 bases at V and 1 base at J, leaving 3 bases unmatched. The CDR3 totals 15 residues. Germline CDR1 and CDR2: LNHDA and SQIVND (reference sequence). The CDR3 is CASSSTSGGSYEQYF. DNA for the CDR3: TGTGCCAGTAGTTCGACTAGCGGGGGATCCTACGAGCAGTACTTC. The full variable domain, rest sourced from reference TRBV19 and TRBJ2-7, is DGGITQSPKYLFRKEGQNVTLSCEQNLNHDAMYWYRQDPGQGLRLIYYSQIVNDFQKGDIAEGYSVSREKKESFPLTVTSAQKNPTAFYLCASSSTSGGSYEQYFGPGTRLTVT.

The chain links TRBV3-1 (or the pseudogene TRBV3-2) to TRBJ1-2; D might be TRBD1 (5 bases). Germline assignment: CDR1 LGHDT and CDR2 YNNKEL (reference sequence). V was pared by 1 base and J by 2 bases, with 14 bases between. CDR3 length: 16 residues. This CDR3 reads CASSQGPQGTNYGYTF. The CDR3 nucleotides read TGTGCCAGCAGCCAAGGTCCCCAGGGAACGAACTATGGCTACACCTTC.

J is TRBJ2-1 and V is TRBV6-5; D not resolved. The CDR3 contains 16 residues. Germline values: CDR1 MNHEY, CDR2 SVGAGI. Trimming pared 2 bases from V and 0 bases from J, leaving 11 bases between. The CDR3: CASSYVTVNSYNEQFF. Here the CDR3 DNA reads TGTGCCAGCAGTTACGTCACAGTAAACTCCTACAATGAGCAGTTCTTC.

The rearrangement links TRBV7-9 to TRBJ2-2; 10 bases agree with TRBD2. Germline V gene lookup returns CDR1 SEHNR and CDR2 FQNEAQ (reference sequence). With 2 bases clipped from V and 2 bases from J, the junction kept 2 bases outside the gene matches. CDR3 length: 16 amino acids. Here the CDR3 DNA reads TGTGCCAGCAGCTTACTAGCGGGGGCCAACACCGGGGAGCTGTTTTTT. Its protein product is CASSLLAGANTGELFF.

In DNA form, the CDR3 reads TGTGCCAGTAGTAGGGGAGTAGGAACAGATCGGGAGACCCAGTACTTC. Protein product: CASSRGVGTDRETQYF. The rearrangement joins TRBV19 to TRBJ2-5; tentatively, D is TRBD2 (5 bases). The CDR3 is made up of 16 amino acids. CDR1 is LNHDA, CDR2 SQIVND, per germline (reference sequence). V shed 4 bases and J shed 5 bases, with 20 bases lying between them.

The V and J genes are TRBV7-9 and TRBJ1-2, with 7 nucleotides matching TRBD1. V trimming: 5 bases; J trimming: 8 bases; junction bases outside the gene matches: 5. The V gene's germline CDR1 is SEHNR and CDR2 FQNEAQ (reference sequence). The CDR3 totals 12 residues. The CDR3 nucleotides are TGTGCCAGCAGCCGAGGGACAGACGGCTACACCTTC. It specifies CASSRGTDGYTF. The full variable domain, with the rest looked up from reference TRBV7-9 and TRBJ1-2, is DTGVSQNPRHKITKRGQNVTFRCDPISEHNRLYWYRQTLGQGPEFLTYFQNEAQLEKSRLLSDRFSAERPKGSFSTLEIQRTEQGDSAMYLCASSRGTDGYTFGSGTRLTVV.

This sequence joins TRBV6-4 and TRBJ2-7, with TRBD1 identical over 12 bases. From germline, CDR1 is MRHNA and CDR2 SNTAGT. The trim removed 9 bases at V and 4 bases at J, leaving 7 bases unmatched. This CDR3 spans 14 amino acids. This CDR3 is CARTPGQGAYEQYF. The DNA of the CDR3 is TGTGCCAGAACACCGGGACAGGGGGCTTACGAGCAGTACTTC.

The CDR3 loop is CASSLGTRQGVYEQYF. As DNA, the CDR3 is TGTGCCAGCAGCTTAGGGACTCGGCAGGGGGTATACGAGCAGTACTTC. The gene calls are TRBV11-2 and TRBJ2-7, with 7 bases matching TRBD1. With 1 base clipped from V and 4 bases from J, the junction kept 10 bases outside the gene matches. Looked up from germline, CDR1 is SGHAT and CDR2 is FQNNGV. This CDR3 has 16 amino acids.

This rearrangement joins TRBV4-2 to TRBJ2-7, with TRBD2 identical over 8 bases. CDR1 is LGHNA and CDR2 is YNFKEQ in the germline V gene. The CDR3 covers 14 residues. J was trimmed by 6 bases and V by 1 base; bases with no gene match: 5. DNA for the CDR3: TGTGCCAGCAGCCAAGGTTTAGCGGGGCTCGAGCAGTACTTC. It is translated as CASSQGLAGLEQYF.

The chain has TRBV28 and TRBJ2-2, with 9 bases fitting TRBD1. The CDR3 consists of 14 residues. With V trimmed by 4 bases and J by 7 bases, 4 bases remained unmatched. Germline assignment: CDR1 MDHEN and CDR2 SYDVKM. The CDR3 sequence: CASSWDRVVGELFF. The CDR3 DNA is TGTGCCAGCAGTTGGGACAGGGTGGTCGGGGAGCTGTTTTTT.

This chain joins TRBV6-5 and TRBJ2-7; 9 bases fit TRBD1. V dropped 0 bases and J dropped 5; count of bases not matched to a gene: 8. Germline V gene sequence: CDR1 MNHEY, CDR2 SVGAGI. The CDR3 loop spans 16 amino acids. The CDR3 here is CASSYSNRGQGHEQYF. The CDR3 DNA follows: TGTGCCAGCAGTTACTCTAACCGGGGACAGGGCCACGAGCAGTACTTC.

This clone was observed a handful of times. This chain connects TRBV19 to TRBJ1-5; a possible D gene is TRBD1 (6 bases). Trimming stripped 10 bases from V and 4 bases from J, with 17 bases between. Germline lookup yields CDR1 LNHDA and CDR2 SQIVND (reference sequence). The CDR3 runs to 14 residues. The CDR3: CATRGATGNQPQHF. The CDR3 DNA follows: TGTGCCACCCGCGGAGCCACAGGGAATCAGCCCCAGCATTTT. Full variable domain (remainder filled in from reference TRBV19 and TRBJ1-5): DGGITQSPKYLFRKEGQNVTLSCEQNLNHDAMYWYRQDPGQGLRLIYYSQIVNDFQKGDIAEGYSVSREKKESFPLTVTSAQKNPTAFYLCATRGATGNQPQHFGDGTRLSIL.

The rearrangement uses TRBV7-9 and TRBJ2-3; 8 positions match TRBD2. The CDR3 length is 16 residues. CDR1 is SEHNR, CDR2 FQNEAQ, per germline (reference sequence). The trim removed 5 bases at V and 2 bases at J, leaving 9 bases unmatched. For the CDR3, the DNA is TGTGCCAGCAGCGCCGGGGGGGCCCTTTACACAGATACGCAGTATTTT. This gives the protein CASSAGGALYTDTQYF.

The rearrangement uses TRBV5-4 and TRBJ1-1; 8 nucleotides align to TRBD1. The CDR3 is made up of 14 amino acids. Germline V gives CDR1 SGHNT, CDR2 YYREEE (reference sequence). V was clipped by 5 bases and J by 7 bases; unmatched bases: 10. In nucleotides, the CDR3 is TGTGCCAGCAGTCGCGCAGGGGGCGTTGGTGAAGCTTTCTTT. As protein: CASSRAGGVGEAFF.

In nucleotides, the CDR3 is TGTGCCAGTAGTCGTTACAATGAGCAGTTCTTC. It specifies CASSRYNEQFF. This sequence joins TRBV19 and TRBJ2-1; D unresolved. Trimming removed 5 bases at V and 4 bases at J, with 3 bases between. This CDR3 has 11 amino acids. Germline loops: CDR1 LNHDA, CDR2 SQIVND (reference sequence).

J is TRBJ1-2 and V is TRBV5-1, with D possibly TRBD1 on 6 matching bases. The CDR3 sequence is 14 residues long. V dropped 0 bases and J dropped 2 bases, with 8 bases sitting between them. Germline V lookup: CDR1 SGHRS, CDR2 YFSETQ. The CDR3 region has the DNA TGCGCCAGCAGCTTGGGGGACATCAACTATGGCTACACCTTC. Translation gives CASSLGDINYGYTF.

The CDR3 here is CASSSRTGLETQYF. For the CDR3, the DNA is TGTGCCAGCAGTTCCCGGACAGGGCTAGAGACCCAGTACTTC. This chain uses TRBV28 with TRBJ2-5, with TRBD1 matching 8 bases. CDR3 length: 14 residues. The V gene end was trimmed by 4 bases and the J gene end by 4 bases; junction bases not matched to a gene: 5. Germline CDR1 reads MDHEN; CDR2 reads SYDVKM.

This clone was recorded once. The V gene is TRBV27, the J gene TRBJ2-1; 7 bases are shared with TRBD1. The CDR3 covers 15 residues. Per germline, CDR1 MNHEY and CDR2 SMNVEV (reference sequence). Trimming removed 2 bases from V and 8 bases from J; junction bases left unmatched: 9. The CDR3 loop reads CASSLRYRGYHEQFF. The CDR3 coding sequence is TGTGCCAGCAGTTTAAGGTACAGGGGATACCATGAGCAGTTCTTC.

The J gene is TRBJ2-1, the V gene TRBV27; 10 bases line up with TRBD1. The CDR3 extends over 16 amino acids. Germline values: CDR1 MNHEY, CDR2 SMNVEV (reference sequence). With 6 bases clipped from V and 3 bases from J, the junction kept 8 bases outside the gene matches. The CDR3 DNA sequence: TGTGCCAGCAGACCACCGGGACAGGGGATCTACAATGAGCAGTTCTTC. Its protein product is CASRPPGQGIYNEQFF.

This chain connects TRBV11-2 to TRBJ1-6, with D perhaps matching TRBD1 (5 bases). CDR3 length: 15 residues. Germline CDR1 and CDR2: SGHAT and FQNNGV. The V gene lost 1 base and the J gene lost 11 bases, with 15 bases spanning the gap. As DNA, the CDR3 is TGTGCCAGCAGCTTAGGGACCCGTCCGGGGGCACCCCTCCACTTT. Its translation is CASSLGTRPGAPLHF.

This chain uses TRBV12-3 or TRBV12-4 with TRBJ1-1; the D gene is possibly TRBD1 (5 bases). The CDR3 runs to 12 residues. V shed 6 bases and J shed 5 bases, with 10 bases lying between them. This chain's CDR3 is CASSRTLTEAFF. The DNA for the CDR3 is TGTGCCAGCAGCCGGACACTTACTGAAGCTTTCTTT.

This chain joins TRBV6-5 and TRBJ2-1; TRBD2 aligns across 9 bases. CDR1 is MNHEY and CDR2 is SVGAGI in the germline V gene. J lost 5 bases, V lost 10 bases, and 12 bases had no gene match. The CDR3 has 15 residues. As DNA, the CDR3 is TGTGCCATCAAGGGGAGCGGGGGGCACAACAATGAGCAGTTCTTC. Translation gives CAIKGSGGHNNEQFF.

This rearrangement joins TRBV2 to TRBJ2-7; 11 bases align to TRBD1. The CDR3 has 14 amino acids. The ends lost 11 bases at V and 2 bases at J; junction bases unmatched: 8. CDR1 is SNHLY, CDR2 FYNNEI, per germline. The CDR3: CALGEGQGAYEQYF. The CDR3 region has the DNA TGTGCCCTCGGTGAGGGACAGGGGGCCTACGAGCAGTACTTC.

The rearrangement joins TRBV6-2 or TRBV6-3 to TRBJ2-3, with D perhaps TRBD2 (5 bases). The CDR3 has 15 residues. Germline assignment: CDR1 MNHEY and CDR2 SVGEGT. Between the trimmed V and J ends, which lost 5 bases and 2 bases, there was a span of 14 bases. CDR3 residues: CASSRFGGITDTQYF. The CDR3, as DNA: TGTGCCAGCAGTAGATTTGGAGGTATCACAGATACGCAGTATTTT.

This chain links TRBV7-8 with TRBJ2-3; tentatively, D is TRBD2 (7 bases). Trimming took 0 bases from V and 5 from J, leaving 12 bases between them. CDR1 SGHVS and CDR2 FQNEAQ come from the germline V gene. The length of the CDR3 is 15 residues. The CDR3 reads CASSLARGRGDTQYF. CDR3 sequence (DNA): TGTGCCAGCAGCTTAGCGCGGGGGCGTGGAGATACGCAGTATTTT.

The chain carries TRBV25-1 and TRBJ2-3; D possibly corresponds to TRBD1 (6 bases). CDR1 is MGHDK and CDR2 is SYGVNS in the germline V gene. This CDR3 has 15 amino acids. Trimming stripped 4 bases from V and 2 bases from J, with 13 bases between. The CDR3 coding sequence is TGTGCCAGCAGTGGCCTAAGGGGGAACACAGATACGCAGTATTTT. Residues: CASSGLRGNTDTQYF.

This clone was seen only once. The CDR3 DNA sequence: TGCGCCAGCAGCCGGTCAGGGGTCCCCGCCGTTTATGGCTACACCTTC. Protein: CASSRSGVPAVYGYTF. The genes are TRBV4-1 and TRBJ1-2, with D possibly TRBD1 on 6 matching bases. Per germline, CDR1 MGHRA and CDR2 YSYEKL. V lost 4 bases and J 5 bases, leaving 20 bases between the germline ends. The CDR3 loop spans 16 amino acids.

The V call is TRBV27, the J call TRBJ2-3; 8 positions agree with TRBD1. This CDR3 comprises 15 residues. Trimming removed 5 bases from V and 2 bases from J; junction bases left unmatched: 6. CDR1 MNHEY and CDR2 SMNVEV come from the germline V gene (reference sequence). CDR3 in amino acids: CASSPRDRITDTQYF. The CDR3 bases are TGTGCCAGCAGTCCCCGGGACAGGATCACAGATACGCAGTATTTT.

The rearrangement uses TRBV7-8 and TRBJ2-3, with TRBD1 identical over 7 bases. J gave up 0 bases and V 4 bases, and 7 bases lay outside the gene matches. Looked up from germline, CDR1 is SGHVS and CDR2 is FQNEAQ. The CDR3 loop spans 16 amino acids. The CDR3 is CASSSRTGYSTDTQYF. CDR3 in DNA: TGTGCCAGCAGCTCTCGGACAGGTTACAGCACAGATACGCAGTATTTT.